Presented here are 24 T cell receptor beta chains from one specimen sequenced in a study of shared clonotypes between healthy human individuals. Here immunoSEQ multiplex PCR was the method, and the copy in TCRdb shows in-frame clones only, minus some. The repertoire holds 1,400,000 or so clones, 97% to 99% seen once, with roughly 0.36% in the top ten. The sample consisted of naive CD4+ T cells sorted from blood. Subset here: CD45RA+ positively selected. These receptors all stem from a man younger than 45 in good health.

This chain connects TRBV27 to TRBJ2-2; possibly TRBD1 or TRBD2 for D (6 bases each). There are 14 residues in the CDR3. The germline gives CDR1 MNHEY, CDR2 SMNVEV (reference sequence). Deletions cut 5 bases from V and 13 bases from J, with 20 bases between. This CDR3 is CASSLGGSGTWLFF. The CDR3 DNA is TGTGCCAGCAGTCTAGGGGGGTCCGGGACTTGGCTGTTTTTT.

The J gene is TRBJ2-7, the V gene TRBV29-1, with D tentatively TRBD1 (5 bases). CDR3 length equals 13 residues. V dropped 4 bases and J dropped 0 bases, with 10 bases sitting between them. Looked up from germline, CDR1 is SQVTM and CDR2 is ANQGSEA. CDR3 residues: CSVARASSYEQYF. In DNA, the CDR3 is TGCAGCGTTGCCAGGGCGAGCTCCTACGAGCAGTACTTC.

The V and J genes are TRBV2 and TRBJ2-7, with TRBD1 matching 8 bases. The CDR3 covers 13 residues. The junction had 5 bases not matched to a gene; V was cut back by 4 bases and J by 6 bases. Germline loops: CDR1 SNHLY, CDR2 FYNNEI. Here the CDR3 reads CASSGTGGGEQYF. The CDR3 DNA reads as TGTGCCAGCAGTGGAACAGGGGGTGGCGAGCAGTACTTC.

The V and J genes are TRBV7-9 and TRBJ2-2; 7 nucleotides agree with TRBD1. CDR3 length equals 13 residues. With 5 bases clipped from V and 8 bases from J, the junction kept 5 bases outside the gene matches. Per germline, CDR1 SEHNR and CDR2 FQNEAQ (reference sequence). The CDR3 DNA sequence: TGTGCCAGCAGCCAATCGACAGGGGGGGAGCTGTTTTTT. This encodes CASSQSTGGELFF.

The J gene is TRBJ2-7, the V gene TRBV27, with D tentatively TRBD2 (6 bases). Between the trimmed V and J ends, which lost 6 bases and 2 bases, there was a span of 17 bases. The CDR3 has 15 residues. Looked up from germline, CDR1 is MNHEY and CDR2 is SMNVEV (reference sequence). The CDR3 sequence is CASRLRGTSTYEQYF. The CDR3 region has the DNA TGTGCCAGCAGATTAAGGGGAACTAGCACCTACGAGCAGTACTTC.

The rearrangement links TRBV19 to TRBJ2-2; D ambiguous. V lost 5 bases and J lost 5, with 18 bases in between. This CDR3 is built from 16 residues. Looked up from germline, CDR1 is LNHDA and CDR2 is SQIVND (reference sequence). CDR3 sequence (DNA): TGTGCCAGTAGTTTCCTTGCCGCGATCCTAACCGGGGAGCTGTTTTTT. Encoded protein: CASSFLAAILTGELFF. The full variable domain, rest sourced from reference TRBV19 and TRBJ2-2, is DGGITQSPKYLFRKEGQNVTLSCEQNLNHDAMYWYRQDPGQGLRLIYYSQIVNDFQKGDIAEGYSVSREKKESFPLTVTSAQKNPTAFYLCASSFLAAILTGELFFGEGSRLTVL.

V and J are TRBV27 and TRBJ1-2; D is unclear. There are 16 residues in the CDR3. Germline CDR1 reads MNHEY; CDR2 reads SMNVEV (reference sequence). V shed 1 base and J shed 5 bases, with 17 bases lying between them. The CDR3 coding sequence is TGTGCCAGCAGTTTATTTGCAGGAGAGAGACATTATGGCTACACCTTC. Translating gives CASSLFAGERHYGYTF.

V and J are TRBV2 and TRBJ2-7, with TRBD1 matching 7 bases. CDR1 and CDR2 (germline): SNHLY, FYNNEI. Unmatched junction bases numbered 6, after V lost 2 bases and J lost 2 bases. The CDR3 is 15 amino acids. The CDR3 DNA reads TGTGCCAGCAGTGAATACGCCAGGGGGACCTACGAGCAGTACTTC. As protein: CASSEYARGTYEQYF.

This chain uses TRBV15 with TRBJ2-1; 8 bases are shared with TRBD2. The CDR3 loop spans 15 amino acids. CDR1 is LNHNV and CDR2 is YYDKDF in the germline V gene (reference sequence). J lost 5 bases, V lost 0 bases, and 3 bases had no gene match. As DNA, the CDR3 is TGTGCCACCAGCAGAGAACTAGCGGAGAACAATGAGCAGTTCTTC. This encodes CATSRELAENNEQFF.

The rearrangement links TRBV25-1 to TRBJ1-1; D perhaps matches TRBD1 (5 bases). Trimming took 6 bases from V and 4 from J, leaving 12 bases between them. Per germline, CDR1 MGHDK and CDR2 SYGVNS. This CDR3 is 13 amino acids long. The CDR3 DNA follows: TGTGCCAGCAGCCTTAGGGGCGGCACTGAAGCTTTCTTT. Encoded protein: CASSLRGGTEAFF.

The chain joins TRBV4-2 to TRBJ2-7; 8 nucleotides match TRBD1. This CDR3 is 16 amino acids long. CDR1 LGHNA and CDR2 YNFKEQ come from the germline V gene. J was trimmed by 5 bases and V by 1 base; bases with no gene match: 10. CDR3 sequence reads: CASSQGTGRRTHEQYF. DNA of the CDR3: TGTGCCAGCAGCCAAGGGACAGGGCGCAGGACGCACGAGCAGTACTTC.

The genes are TRBV29-1 and TRBJ2-1, with TRBD2 identical over 11 bases. The trim removed 2 bases at V and 7 bases at J, leaving 4 bases unmatched. CDR1 and CDR2 (germline): SQVTM, ANQGSEA. This CDR3 has 14 amino acids. Written as DNA, the CDR3 is TGCAGCGTTGAAAGAGTAGCGGGAGGGAATGAGCAGTTCTTC. Protein product: CSVERVAGGNEQFF.

The gene calls are TRBV19 and TRBJ2-3; D ambiguous. Between the trimmed V and J ends, which lost 4 bases and 0 bases, there was a span of 8 bases. The length of the CDR3 is 14 residues. Germline V gene lookup returns CDR1 LNHDA and CDR2 SQIVND (reference sequence). The CDR3 nucleotides read TGTGCCAGTAGTAATAGTCTCAGCACAGATACGCAGTATTTT. Translated: CASSNSLSTDTQYF.

The chain employs TRBV9 and TRBJ1-1, with D maybe TRBD1 (5 bases). The V gene's germline CDR1 is SGDLS and CDR2 YYNGEE. Trimming took off 0 bases at V and 1 base at J, with 19 bases between the two ends. CDR3 length equals 18 residues. The CDR3: CASSVGSTRGGGNTEAFF. The CDR3 DNA reads TGTGCCAGCAGCGTAGGTAGTACGAGGGGTGGAGGGAACACTGAAGCTTTCTTT.

On this clone: Other DNA variants within this sample encode the same CDR3. This chain links TRBV18 with TRBJ2-5; D tentatively fits TRBD1 or TRBD2 (5 bases each). The CDR3 length is 14 residues. Trimming removed 3 bases from V and 1 base from J, with 9 bases in between. Germline lookup yields CDR1 KGHSH and CDR2 LQKENI. As DNA, the CDR3 is TGTGCCAGCTCACCTTTGAGGGGCCAAGAGACCCAGTACTTC. Its translation is CASSPLRGQETQYF.

The CDR3, as DNA: TGTGCCACCAGCAGAGATCGGGGGCCCATGAACACTGAAGCTTTCTTT. As protein: CATSRDRGPMNTEAFF. The V call is TRBV15, the J call TRBJ1-1; D may be TRBD1 (6 bases). CDR3 length: 16 residues. Germline V gene lookup returns CDR1 LNHNV and CDR2 YYDKDF (reference sequence). V was cut by 0 bases and J by 0 bases, with 11 bases left in between.

This clone showed up just a few times. This chain uses TRBV15 with TRBJ2-5, with D unclear. V lost 6 bases and J lost 5, with 7 bases in between. Looked up from germline, CDR1 is LNHNV and CDR2 is YYDKDF (reference sequence). The CDR3 spans 11 residues. The CDR3 reads CATRLRETQYF. In DNA, the CDR3 is TGTGCCACCAGGCTCAGGGAGACCCAGTACTTC. The full variable domain, completed using reference TRBV15 and TRBJ2-5, is DAMVIQNPRYQVTQFGKPVTLSCSQTLNHNVMYWYQQKSSQAPKLLFHYYDKDFNNEADTPDNFQSRRPNTSFCFLDIRSPGLGDTAMYLCATRLRETQYFGPGTRLLVL.

This clone is a singleton in its sample. The J gene is TRBJ2-3, the V gene TRBV11-2; D tentatively reads TRBD1 or TRBD2 (6 bases each). CDR3 length equals 17 residues. V lost 1 base to trimming and J lost 4 bases, with 18 bases between them. Germline CDR1 is SGHAT and CDR2 is FQNNGV. CDR3 DNA: TGTGCCAGCAGCTTAGTGCTAGCGTCCGGGGGCGCAGATACGCAGTATTTT. Translating it yields CASSLVLASGGADTQYF.

V and J are TRBV14 and TRBJ2-7, with 8 nucleotides matching TRBD1. The CDR3 is made up of 15 amino acids. After removal of 7 bases from V and 5 bases from J, the junction contained 13 bases not matched to a gene. Per the germline V gene, CDR1 is SGHDN and CDR2 is FVKESK. The CDR3: CASTLGGTGSDEQYF. The CDR3 nucleotides read TGTGCCAGCACCCTAGGCGGGACAGGCTCGGACGAGCAGTACTTC.

V and J are TRBV6-5 and TRBJ1-2; 7 bases are a match to TRBD1. V dropped 0 bases and J dropped 8; count of bases not matched to a gene: 12. Germline CDR1 reads MNHEY; CDR2 reads SVGAGI. The CDR3 covers 16 residues. The CDR3 region has the DNA TGTGCCAGCAGTTACTCAGGGGGCACAGGGGCACGGGGCTACACCTTC. Translating gives CASSYSGGTGARGYTF.

The J gene is TRBJ2-1, the V gene TRBV5-4; 9 bases line up with TRBD2. There are 16 residues in the CDR3. Trimming at V came to 0 bases and at J to 8 bases, leaving 9 bases not matched to a gene. From germline, CDR1 is SGHNT and CDR2 YYREEE (reference sequence). The CDR3 loop reads CASSLATAGGPYEQFF. CDR3 DNA: TGTGCCAGCAGCTTGGCCACGGCGGGAGGGCCGTATGAGCAGTTCTTC.

J is TRBJ2-1 and V is TRBV7-6; 7 nucleotides align to TRBD2. The CDR3 loop spans 19 amino acids. Germline V gene data show CDR1 as SGHVS and CDR2 as FNYEAQ. V was pared by 0 bases and J by 5 bases, with 16 bases of the junction left unmatched. The CDR3 here is CASSLATHPSGGSHNEQFF. In DNA, the CDR3 is TGTGCCAGCAGCTTAGCGACCCATCCTAGCGGCGGTTCCCACAATGAGCAGTTCTTC.

DNA for the CDR3: TGTGCCAGCGGAATGTCGGACACTGAAGCTTTCTTT. Translating it yields CASGMSDTEAFF. V gene TRBV25-1 combines with J gene TRBJ1-1; D gene ambiguous. V was cut by 8 bases and J by 3 bases, with 10 bases left in between. The length of the CDR3 is 12 residues. Germline V gene data show CDR1 as MGHDK and CDR2 as SYGVNS.

V gene TRBV6-1 combines with J gene TRBJ1-5; possibly TRBD1 for D (5 bases). This CDR3 has 16 amino acids. The V gene's germline CDR1 is MNHNS and CDR2 SASEGT. V was pared by 2 bases and J by 1 base, with 12 bases between. The CDR3 loop is CASSEFRTGSNQPQHF. DNA for the CDR3: TGTGCCAGCAGTGAATTTAGAACAGGAAGCAATCAGCCCCAGCATTTT.